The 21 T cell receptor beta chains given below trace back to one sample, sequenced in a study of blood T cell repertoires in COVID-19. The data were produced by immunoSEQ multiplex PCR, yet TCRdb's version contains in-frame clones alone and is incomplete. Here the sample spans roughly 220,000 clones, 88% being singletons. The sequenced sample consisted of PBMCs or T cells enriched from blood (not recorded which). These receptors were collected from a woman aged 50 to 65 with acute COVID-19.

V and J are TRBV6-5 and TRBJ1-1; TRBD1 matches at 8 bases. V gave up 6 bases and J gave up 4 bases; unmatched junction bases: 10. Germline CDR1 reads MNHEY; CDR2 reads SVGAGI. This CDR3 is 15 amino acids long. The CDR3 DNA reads TGTGCCAGCAGACCACGGACAGGGATAGGCACTGAAGCTTTCTTT. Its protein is CASRPRTGIGTEAFF.

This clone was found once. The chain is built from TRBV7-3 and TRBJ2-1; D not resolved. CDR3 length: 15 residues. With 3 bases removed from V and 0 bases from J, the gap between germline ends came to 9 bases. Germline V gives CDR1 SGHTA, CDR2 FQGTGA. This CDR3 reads CASSLFRDSYNEQFF. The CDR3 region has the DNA TGTGCCAGCAGCTTGTTCCGCGACTCCTACAATGAGCAGTTCTTC.

This CDR3 is CASSLFGLSQETQYF. CDR3 nucleotide sequence: TGTGCCAGCAGCTTGTTTGGACTTTCGCAAGAGACCCAGTACTTC. V and J are TRBV5-4 and TRBJ2-5; a weak D match, TRBD2 (5 bases). The germline V and J ends were trimmed by 1 base and 2 bases, with 12 bases remaining between them. The CDR3 runs 15 residues. Germline lookup yields CDR1 SGHNT and CDR2 YYREEE (reference sequence).

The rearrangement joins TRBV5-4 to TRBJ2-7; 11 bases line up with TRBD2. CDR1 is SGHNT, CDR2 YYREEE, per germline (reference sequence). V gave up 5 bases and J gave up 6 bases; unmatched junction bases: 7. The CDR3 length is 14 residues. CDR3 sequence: CASSLSGRVREQYF. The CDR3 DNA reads TGTGCCAGCAGTCTTAGCGGGAGGGTTCGCGAGCAGTACTTC. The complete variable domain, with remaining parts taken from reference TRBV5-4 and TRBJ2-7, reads ETGVTQSPTHLIKTRGQQVTLRCSSQSGHNTVSWYQQALGQGPQFIFQYYREEENGRGNFPPRFSGLQFPNYSSELNVNALELDDSALYLCASSLSGRVREQYFGPGTRLTVT.

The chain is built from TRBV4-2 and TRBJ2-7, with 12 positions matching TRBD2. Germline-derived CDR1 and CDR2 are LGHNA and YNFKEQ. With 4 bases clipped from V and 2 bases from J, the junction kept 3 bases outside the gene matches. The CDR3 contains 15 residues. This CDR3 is CASSLLAGGAYEQYF. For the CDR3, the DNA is TGTGCCAGCAGCCTACTAGCGGGAGGCGCCTACGAGCAGTACTTC.

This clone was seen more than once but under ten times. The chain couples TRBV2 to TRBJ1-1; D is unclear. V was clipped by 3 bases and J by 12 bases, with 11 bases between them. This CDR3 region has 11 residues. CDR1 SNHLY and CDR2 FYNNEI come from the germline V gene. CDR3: CASSDGSFPFF. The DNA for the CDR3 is TGTGCCAGCAGTGATGGCTCCTTTCCTTTCTTT.

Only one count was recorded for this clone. CDR3 DNA sequence: TGTGCCTGGAGTTCAGGGGGCGGCCAGCCCCAGCATTTT. Amino acids: CAWSSGGGQPQHF. The chain couples TRBV30 to TRBJ1-5; 8 nucleotides match TRBD1. This CDR3 comprises 13 residues. CDR1 GTSNPN and CDR2 SVGIG come from the germline V gene (reference sequence). The junction had 4 bases not matched to a gene; V was cut back by 2 bases and J by 7 bases.

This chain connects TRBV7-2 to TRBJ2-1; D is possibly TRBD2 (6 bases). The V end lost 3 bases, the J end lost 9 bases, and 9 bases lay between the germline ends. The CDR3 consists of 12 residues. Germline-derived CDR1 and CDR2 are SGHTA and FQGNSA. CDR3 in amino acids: CASSLGTSEQFF. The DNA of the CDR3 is TGTGCCAGCAGCTTGGGGACTTCTGAGCAGTTCTTC.

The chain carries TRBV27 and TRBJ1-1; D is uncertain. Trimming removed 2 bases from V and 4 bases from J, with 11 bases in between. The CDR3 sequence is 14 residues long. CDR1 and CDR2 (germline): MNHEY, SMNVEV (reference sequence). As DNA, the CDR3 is TGTGCCAGCAGTTTAAGATGGGGAGGCACTGAAGCTTTCTTT. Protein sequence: CASSLRWGGTEAFF.

The CDR3 DNA is TGTGCCAGCAGCTTACTTCCAATTACTAGCGGGGCCTACAATGAGCAGTTCTTC. The encoded protein is CASSLLPITSGAYNEQFF. This rearrangement joins TRBV7-2 to TRBJ2-1; 10 bases are a match to TRBD2. V was pared by 2 bases and J by 2 bases, with 9 bases of the junction left unmatched. In germline, CDR1 is SGHTA, CDR2 FQGNSA. The CDR3 contains 18 residues. The full variable domain, rest sourced from reference TRBV7-2 and TRBJ2-1, is GAGVSQSPSNKVTEKGKDVELRCDPISGHTALYWYRQSLGQGLEFLIYFQGNSAPDKSGLPSDRFSAERTGGSVSTLTIQRTQQEDSAVYLCASSLLPITSGAYNEQFFGPGTRLTVL.

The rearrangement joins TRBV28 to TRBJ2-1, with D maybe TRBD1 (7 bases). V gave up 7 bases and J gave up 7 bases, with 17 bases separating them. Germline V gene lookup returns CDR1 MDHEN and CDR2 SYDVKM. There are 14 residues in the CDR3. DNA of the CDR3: TGTGCCAGCATCCGCCAGGGGGGAACGAATGAGCAGTTCTTC. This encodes CASIRQGGTNEQFF.

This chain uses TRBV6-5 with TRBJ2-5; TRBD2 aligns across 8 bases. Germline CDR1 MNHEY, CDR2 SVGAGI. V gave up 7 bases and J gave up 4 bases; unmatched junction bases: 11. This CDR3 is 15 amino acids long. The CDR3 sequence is CASTRSGGDGETQYF. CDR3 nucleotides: TGTGCCAGCACGCGTTCGGGGGGGGATGGAGAGACCCAGTACTTC.

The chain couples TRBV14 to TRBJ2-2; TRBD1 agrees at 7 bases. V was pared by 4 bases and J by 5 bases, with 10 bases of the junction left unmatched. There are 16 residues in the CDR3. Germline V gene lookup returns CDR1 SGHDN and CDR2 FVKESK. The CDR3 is CASSPNRGSMTGELFF. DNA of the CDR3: TGTGCCAGCAGCCCGAACAGGGGTTCGATGACCGGGGAGCTGTTTTTT.

This CDR3 is CASSLVQSNYGYTF. CDR3 coding DNA: TGTGCCAGCAGTTTAGTTCAGTCTAACTATGGCTACACCTTC. The V gene is TRBV28, the J gene TRBJ1-2; no clear D. There are 14 residues in the CDR3. Germline lookup yields CDR1 MDHEN and CDR2 SYDVKM. V lost 2 bases and J lost 0, with 7 bases in between.

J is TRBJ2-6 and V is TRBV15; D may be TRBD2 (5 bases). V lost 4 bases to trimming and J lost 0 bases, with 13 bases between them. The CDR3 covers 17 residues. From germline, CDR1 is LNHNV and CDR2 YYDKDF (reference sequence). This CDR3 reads CATSKVRGNSGANVLTF. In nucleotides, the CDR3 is TGTGCCACCAGCAAAGTACGGGGAAACTCTGGGGCCAACGTCCTGACTTTC.

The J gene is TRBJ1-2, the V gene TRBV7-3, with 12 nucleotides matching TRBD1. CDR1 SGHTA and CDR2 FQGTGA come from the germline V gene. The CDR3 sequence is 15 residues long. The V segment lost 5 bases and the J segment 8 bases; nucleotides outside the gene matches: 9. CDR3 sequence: CASSQPGQGAYGYTF. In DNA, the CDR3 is TGTGCCAGCAGCCAACCGGGACAGGGGGCGTACGGCTACACCTTC.

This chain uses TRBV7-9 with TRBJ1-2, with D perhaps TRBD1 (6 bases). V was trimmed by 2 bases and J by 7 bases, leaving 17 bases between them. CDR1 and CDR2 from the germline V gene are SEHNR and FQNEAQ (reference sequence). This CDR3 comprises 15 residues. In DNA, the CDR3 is TGTGCCAGCAGCTTACCCACGGGGGGCGCCTTTGGCTACACCTTC. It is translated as CASSLPTGGAFGYTF.

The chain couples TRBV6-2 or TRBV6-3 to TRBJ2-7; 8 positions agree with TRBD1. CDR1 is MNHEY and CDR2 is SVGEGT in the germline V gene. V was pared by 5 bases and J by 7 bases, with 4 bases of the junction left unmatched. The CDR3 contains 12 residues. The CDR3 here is CASSPTGGEQYF. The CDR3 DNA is TGTGCCAGCAGTCCCACAGGGGGGGAGCAGTACTTC.

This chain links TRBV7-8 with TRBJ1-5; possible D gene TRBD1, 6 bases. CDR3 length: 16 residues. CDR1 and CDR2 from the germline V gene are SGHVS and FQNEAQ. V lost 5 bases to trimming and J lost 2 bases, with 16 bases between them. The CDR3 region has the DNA TGTGCCAGCAGCCCTAATATCGGACAGCGCAATCAGCCCCAGCATTTT. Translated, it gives CASSPNIGQRNQPQHF.

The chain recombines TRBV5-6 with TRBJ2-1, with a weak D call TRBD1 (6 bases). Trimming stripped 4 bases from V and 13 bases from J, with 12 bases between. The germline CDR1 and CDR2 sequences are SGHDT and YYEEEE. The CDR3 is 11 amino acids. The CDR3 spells CASSLDSGQFF. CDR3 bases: TGTGCCAGCAGCCTGGACAGCGGTCAGTTCTTC.

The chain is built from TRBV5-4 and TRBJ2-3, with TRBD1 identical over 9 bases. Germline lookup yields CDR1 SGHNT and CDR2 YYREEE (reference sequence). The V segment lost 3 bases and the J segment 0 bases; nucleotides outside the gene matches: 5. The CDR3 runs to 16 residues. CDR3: CASSWDRVYSTDTQYF. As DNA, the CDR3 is TGTGCCAGCAGCTGGGACAGGGTCTACAGCACAGATACGCAGTATTTT.